This TCR beta chain derives from a study of OX40 agonist ivuxolimab in advanced cancers. The overall study: Each dose-escalation patient presented with hepatocellular carcinoma, melanoma, renal cell or head and neck cancer. Three dose-escalation patients had partial responses: one with hepatocellular carcinoma and two with cutaneous melanoma.

Germline V lookup: CDR1 MNHEY, CDR2 SVGAGI. V was shortened by 2 bases and J by 6 bases, with 10 bases between the two germline ends. The length of the CDR3 is 13 residues. This table comes from immunoSEQ multiplex PCR, and its TCRdb copy is limited to in-frame clones, with some not included. Among approximately 40,000 clones listed, about 80% were seen once. The chain is built from TRBV6-5 and TRBJ1-1, with D uncertain. The source was CD4+ or CD8+ T cells sorted from blood, collected in a trial of the OX40 agonist ivuxolimab. This clonotype was obtained from an adult with an advanced solid tumor such as melanoma, head and neck, liver or kidney cancer. CDR3: CASSYRSRAEAFF. CDR3 nucleotide sequence: TGTGCCAGCAGTTACCGAAGTCGTGCTGAAGCTTTCTTT.